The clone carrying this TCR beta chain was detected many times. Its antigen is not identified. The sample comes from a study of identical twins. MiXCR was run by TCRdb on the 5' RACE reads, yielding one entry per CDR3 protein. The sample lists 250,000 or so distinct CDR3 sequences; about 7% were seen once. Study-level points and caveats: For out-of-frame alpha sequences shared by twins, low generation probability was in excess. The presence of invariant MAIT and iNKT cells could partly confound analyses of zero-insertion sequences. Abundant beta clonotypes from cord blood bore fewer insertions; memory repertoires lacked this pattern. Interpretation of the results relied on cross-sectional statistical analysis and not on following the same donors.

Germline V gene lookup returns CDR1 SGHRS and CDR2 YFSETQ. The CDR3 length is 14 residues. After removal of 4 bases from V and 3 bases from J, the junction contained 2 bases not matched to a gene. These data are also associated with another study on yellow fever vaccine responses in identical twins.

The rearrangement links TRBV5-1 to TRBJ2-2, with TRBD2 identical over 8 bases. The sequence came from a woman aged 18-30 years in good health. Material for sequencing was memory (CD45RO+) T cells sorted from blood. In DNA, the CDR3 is TGCGCCAGCAGCATCGGGGGGGACACCGGGGAGCTGTTTTTT. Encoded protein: CASSIGGDTGELFF.